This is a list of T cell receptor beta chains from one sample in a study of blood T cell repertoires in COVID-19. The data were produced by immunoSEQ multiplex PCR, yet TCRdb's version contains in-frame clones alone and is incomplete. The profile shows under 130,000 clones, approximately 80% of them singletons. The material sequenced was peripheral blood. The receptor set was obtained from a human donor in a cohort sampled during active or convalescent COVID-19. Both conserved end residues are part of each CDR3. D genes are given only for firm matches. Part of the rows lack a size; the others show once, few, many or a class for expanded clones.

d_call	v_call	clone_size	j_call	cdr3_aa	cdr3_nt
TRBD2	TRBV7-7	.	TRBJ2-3	CASSLGRGDTQYF	TGTGCTAGCAGCTTAGGGAGGGGTGATACGCAGTATTTT
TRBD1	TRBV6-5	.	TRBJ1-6	CASRDRSNSPLHF	TGTGCCAGCAGGGACAGGAGTAATTCACCCCTCCACTTT
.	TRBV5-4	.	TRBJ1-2	CASSLGEGYGYTF	TGTGCCAGCAGCTTGGGGGAGGGTTATGGCTACACCTTC
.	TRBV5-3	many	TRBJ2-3	CARSLVGTGGKGTQYF	TGTGCCAGAAGCTTGGTGGGGACGGGGGGCAAGGGTACGCAGTATTTT
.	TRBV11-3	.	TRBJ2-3	CASSGGTVITDTQYF	TGTGCCAGCAGCGGAGGGACCGTTATCACAGATACGCAGTATTTT
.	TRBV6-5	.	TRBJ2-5	CASSPPRGRGVTQYF	TGTGCCAGCAGCCCACCCCGGGGCAGGGGGGTGACCCAGTACTTC
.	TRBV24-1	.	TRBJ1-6	CATSGGQYNSPLHF	TGTGCCACCAGTGGAGGACAGTATAATTCACCCCTCCACTTT
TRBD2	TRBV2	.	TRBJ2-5	CASSSRLAAQETQYF	TGTGCCAGCAGTTCCCGACTAGCCGCCCAAGAGACCCAGTACTTC
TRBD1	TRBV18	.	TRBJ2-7	CASSPRGQGAHEQYF	TGTGCCAGCTCACCGAGGGGACAGGGGGCCCACGAGCAGTACTTC
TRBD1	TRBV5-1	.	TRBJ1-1	CASSLGTAGEAFF	TGCGCCAGCAGCCTAGGGACAGCGGGTGAAGCTTTCTTT
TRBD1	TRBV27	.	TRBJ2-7	CASSLTGTAPTYEQYF	TGTGCCAGCAGCTTGACAGGGACAGCGCCAACCTACGAGCAGTACTTC
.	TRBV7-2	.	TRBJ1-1	CASSMTENTEAFF	TGTGCCAGCAGCATGACAGAGAACACTGAAGCTTTCTTT
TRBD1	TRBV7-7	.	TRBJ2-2	CASSPVRQGAGELFF	TGTGCCAGCAGCCCCGTGAGGCAGGGGGCTGGGGAGCTGTTTTTT
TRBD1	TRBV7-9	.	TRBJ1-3	CASSLQTGAVTIYF	TGTGCCAGCAGCCTACAGACAGGGGCGGTCACCATATATTTT
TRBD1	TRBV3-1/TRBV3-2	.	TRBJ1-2	CASSQWDSYGYTF	TGTGCCAGCAGCCAATGGGACAGCTATGGCTACACCTTC
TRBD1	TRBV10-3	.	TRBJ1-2	CAISGQGVHYTF	TGTGCCATCAGTGGACAGGGGGTCCACTACACCTTC
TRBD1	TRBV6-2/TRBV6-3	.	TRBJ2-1	CASSYQTGGYDNEQFF	TGTGCCAGCAGTTACCAGACAGGGGGCTATGACAATGAGCAGTTCTTC
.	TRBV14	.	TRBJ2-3	CASSRRSSVLFTDTQYF	TGTGCCAGCAGCCGGCGGAGCTCAGTCCTATTCACAGATACGCAGTATTTT
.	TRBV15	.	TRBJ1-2	CATSRDSNRANGYTF	TGTGCCACCAGCAGAGATTCGAACAGGGCGAATGGCTACACCTTC
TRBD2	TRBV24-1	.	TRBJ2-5	CATGGTSLQETQYF	TGTGCCACCGGGGGGACTAGCCTACAAGAGACCCAGTACTTC
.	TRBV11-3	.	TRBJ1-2	CASSGGRVYGYTF	TGTGCCAGCTCCGGGGGACGGGTCTATGGCTACACCTTC
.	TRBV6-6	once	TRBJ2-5	CASSYGYGSLQETQYF	TGTGCCAGCAGTTACGGATATGGTAGCTTACAAGAGACCCAGTACTTC
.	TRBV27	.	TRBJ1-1	CASSLGRPLGNTEAFF	TGTGCCAGCAGTTTAGGGAGGCCCTTAGGGAACACTGAAGCTTTCTTT
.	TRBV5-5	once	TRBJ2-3	CASSLGLLGRGTDTQYF	TGTGCCAGCAGCTTGGGTCTGTTGGGTAGGGGAACAGATACGCAGTATTTT
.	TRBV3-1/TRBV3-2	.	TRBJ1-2	CASSQLGGYYGYTF	TGTGCCAGCAGCCAACTCGGCGGTTATTATGGCTACACCTTC
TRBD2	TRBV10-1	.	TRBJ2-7	CASSGRGGLEDEQYF	TGCGCCAGCAGTGGGCGAGGGGGACTAGAAGACGAGCAGTACTTC
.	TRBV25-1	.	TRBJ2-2	CASSEYRRETNTGELFF	TGTGCCAGCAGTGAATACCGGAGGGAAACTAACACCGGGGAGCTGTTTTTT
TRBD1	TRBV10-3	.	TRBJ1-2	CAITGQGPNYGYTF	TGTGCCATCACTGGACAGGGGCCCAACTATGGCTACACCTTC
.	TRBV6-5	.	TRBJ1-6	CASNRGIDNSPLHF	TGTGCCAGCAACAGAGGGATCGATAATTCACCCCTCCACTTT